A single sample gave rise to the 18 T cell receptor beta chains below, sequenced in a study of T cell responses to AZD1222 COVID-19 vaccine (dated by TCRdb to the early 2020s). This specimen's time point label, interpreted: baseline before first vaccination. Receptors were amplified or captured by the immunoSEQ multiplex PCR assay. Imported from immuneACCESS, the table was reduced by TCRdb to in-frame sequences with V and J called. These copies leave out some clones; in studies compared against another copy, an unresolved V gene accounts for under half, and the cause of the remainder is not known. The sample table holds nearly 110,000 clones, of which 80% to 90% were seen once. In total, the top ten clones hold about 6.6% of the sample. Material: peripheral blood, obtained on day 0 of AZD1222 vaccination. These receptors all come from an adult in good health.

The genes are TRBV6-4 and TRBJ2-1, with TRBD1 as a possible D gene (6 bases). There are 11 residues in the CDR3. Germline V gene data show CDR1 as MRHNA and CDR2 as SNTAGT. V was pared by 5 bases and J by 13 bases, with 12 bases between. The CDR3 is CASSFSGTQFF. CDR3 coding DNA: TGTGCCAGCAGTTTTTCCGGGACACAGTTCTTC.

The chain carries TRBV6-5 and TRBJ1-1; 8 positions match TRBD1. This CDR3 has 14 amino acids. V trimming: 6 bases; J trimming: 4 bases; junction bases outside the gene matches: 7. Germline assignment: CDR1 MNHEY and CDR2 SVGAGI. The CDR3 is CASRRQGSGTEAFF. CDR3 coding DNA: TGTGCCAGCAGACGACAGGGGAGTGGCACTGAAGCTTTCTTT.

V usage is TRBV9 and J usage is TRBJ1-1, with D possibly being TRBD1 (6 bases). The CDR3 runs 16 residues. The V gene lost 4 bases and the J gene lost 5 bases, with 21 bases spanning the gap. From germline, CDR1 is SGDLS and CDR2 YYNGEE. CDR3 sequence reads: CASSPPTLGAETEAFF. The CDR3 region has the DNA TGTGCCAGCAGCCCCCCCACCCTGGGGGCTGAAACTGAAGCTTTCTTT.

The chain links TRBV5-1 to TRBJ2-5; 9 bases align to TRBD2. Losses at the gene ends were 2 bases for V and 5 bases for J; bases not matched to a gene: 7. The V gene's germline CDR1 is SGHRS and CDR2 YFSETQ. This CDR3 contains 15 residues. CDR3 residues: CASSLWREGRETQYF. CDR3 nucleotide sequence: TGCGCCAGCAGCTTATGGCGGGAGGGCCGTGAGACCCAGTACTTC.

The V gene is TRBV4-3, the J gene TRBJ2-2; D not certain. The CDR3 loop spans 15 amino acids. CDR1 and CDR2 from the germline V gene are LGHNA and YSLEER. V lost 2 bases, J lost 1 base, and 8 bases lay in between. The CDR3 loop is CASSQKSGNTGELFF. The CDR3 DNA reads TGCGCCAGCAGCCAAAAGTCCGGGAACACCGGGGAGCTGTTTTTT.

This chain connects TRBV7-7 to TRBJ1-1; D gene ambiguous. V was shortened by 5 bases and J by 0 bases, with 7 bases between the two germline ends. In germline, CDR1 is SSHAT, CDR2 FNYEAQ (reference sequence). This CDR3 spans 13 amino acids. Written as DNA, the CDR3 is TGTGCCAGCAGCAGAGCATTGAACACTGAAGCTTTCTTT. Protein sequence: CASSRALNTEAFF.

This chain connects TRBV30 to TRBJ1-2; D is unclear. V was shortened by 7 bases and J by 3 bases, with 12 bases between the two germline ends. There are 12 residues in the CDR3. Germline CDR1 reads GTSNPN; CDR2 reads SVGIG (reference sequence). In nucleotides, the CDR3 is TGTGCCTTTGGGAGGATCCACTATGGCTACACCTTC. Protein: CAFGRIHYGYTF. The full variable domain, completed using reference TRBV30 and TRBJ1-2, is SQTIHQWPATLVQPVGSPLSLECTVEGTSNPNLYWYRQAAGRGLQLLFYSVGIGQISSEVPQNLSASRPQDRQFILSSKKLLLSDSGFYLCAFGRIHYGYTFGSGTRLTVV.

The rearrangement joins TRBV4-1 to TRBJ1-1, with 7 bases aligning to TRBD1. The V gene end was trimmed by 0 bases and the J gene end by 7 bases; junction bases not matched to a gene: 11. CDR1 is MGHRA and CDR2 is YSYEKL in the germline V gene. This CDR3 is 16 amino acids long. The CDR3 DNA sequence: TGCGCCAGCAGCCAAGATCACCATCTCCGACAGGGTGAAGCTTTCTTT. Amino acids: CASSQDHHLRQGEAFF.

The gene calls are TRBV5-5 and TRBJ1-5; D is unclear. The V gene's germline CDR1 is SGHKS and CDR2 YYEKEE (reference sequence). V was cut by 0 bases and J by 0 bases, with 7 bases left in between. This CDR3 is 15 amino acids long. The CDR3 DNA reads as TGTGCCAGCAGCTTGGCCCCAGTTAGCAATCAGCCCCAGCATTTT. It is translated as CASSLAPVSNQPQHF.

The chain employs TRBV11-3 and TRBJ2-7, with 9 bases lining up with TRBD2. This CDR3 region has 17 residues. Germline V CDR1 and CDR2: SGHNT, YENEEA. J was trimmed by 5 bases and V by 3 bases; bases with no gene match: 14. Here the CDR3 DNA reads TGTGCCAGCAGCTTTTCGTTTAGCGGGAGTATTCACGACGAGCAGTACTTC. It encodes CASSFSFSGSIHDEQYF.

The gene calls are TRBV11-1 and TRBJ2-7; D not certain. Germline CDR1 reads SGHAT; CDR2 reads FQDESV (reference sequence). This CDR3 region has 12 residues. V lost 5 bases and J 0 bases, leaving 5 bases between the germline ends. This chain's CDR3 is CASSPSSYEQYF. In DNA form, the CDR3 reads TGTGCCAGCAGCCCGAGCTCCTACGAGCAGTACTTC. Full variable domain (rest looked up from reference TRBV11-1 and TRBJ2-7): EAEVAQSPRYKITEKSQAVAFWCDPISGHATLYWYRQILGQGPELLVQFQDESVVDDSQLPKDRFSAERLKGVDSTLKIQPAELGDSAMYLCASSPSSYEQYFGPGTRLTVT.

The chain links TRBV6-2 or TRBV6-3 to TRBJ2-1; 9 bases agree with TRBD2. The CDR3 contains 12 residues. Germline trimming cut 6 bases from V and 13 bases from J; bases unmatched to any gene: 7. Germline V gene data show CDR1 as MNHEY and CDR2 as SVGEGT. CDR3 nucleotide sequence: TGTGCCAGCAGCTCTTTAGCGGGAGTCCAGTTCTTC. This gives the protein CASSSLAGVQFF.

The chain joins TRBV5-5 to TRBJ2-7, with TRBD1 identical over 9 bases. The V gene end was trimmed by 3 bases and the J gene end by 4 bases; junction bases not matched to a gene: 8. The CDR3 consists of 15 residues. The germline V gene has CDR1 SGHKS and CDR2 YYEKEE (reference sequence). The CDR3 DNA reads TGTGCCAGCAGCTGGGGTGGGACAGGGCAATACGAGCAGTACTTC. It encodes CASSWGGTGQYEQYF.

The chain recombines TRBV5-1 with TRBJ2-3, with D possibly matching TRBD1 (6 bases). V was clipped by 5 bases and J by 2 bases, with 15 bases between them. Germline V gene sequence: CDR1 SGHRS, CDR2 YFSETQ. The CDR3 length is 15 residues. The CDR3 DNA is TGCGCCAGCAGTCAGGGGCACCCAGTCACAGATACGCAGTATTTT. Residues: CASSQGHPVTDTQYF. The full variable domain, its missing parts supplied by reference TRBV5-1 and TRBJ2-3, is KAGVTQTPRYLIKTRGQQVTLSCSPISGHRSVSWYQQTPGQGLQFLFEYFSETQRNKGNFPGRFSGRQFSNSRSEMNVSTLELGDSALYLCASSQGHPVTDTQYFGPGTRLTVL.

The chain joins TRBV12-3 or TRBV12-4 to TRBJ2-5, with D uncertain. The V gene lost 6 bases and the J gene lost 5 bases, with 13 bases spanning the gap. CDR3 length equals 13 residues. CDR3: CASRYQRLETQYF. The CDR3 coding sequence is TGTGCCAGCAGATATCAGAGACTCGAGACCCAGTACTTC.

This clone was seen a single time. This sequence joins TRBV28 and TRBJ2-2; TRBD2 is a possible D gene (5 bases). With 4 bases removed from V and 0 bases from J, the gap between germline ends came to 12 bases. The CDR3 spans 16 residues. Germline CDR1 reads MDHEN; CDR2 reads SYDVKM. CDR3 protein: CASSSPGSTNTGELFF. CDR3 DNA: TGTGCCAGCAGTTCCCCGGGGTCTACGAACACCGGGGAGCTGTTTTTT.

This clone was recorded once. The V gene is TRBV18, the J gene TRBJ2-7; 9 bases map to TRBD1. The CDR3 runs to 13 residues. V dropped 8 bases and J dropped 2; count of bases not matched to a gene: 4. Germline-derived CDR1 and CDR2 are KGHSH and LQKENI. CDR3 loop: CASRQGEAYEQYF. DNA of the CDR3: TGTGCCAGCCGACAGGGGGAAGCCTACGAGCAGTACTTC.

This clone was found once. CDR3 DNA: TGTGCCAGCAGGATAGGGGGAAGCTATGGCTACACCTTC. Translated, it gives CASRIGGSYGYTF. This chain uses TRBV12-3 or TRBV12-4 with TRBJ1-2; D might be TRBD1 (6 bases). Trimming pared 6 bases from V and 4 bases from J, leaving 12 bases between. The CDR3 is 13 residues long.